The T cell receptor beta chain described here comes from a study of cytomegalovirus exposure and HLA in healthy donors. Study outcomes and limitations: What TCR beta sequences reportedly achieved was accurate prediction of HLA-A and HLA-B alleles in most subjects. Presence/absence analyses took donor sequencing depth as roughly uniform. The authors later found HLA-associated TCR beta chains more clonally expanded than equally common others.

In the PCR, 60 Vbeta and 13 Jbeta primers were used. Assay: immunoSEQ multiplex PCR; the TCRdb copy retains only in-frame clones and omits some. The sample has 200,000 to 300,000 clones, roughly 86% seen once. About this clone: Its specificity is unknown.

CDR1 and CDR2 from the germline V gene are SGHVS and FQNEAQ. The CDR3 sequence is 15 residues long. Germline trimming cut 3 bases from V and 6 bases from J; bases unmatched to any gene: 10. This chain connects TRBV7-8 to TRBJ2-7, with 8 bases identical to TRBD1. The material sequenced was PBMCs. The sequence was collected from a middle-aged woman in good health and CMV-seropositive. CDR3 sequence: CASSFGGQEFSEQYF. CDR3 nucleotide sequence: TGTGCCAGCAGCTTTGGGGGACAGGAGTTTTCCGAGCAGTACTTC.